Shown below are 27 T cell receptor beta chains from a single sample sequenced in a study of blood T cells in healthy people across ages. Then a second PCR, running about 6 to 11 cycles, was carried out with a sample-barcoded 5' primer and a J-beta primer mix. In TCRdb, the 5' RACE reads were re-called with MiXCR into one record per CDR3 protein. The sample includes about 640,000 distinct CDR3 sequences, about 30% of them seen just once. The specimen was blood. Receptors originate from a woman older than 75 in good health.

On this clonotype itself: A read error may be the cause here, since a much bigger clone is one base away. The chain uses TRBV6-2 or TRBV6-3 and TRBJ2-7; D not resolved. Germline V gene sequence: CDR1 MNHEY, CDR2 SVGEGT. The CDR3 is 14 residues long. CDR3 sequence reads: CAGSPPGHIYEQYF. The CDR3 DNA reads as TGTGCCGGCAGCCCTCCCGGGCACATTTACGAGCAGTACTTC.

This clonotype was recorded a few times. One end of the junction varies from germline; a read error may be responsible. The CDR3 spells CASSLAGGPYNAQFF. CDR3 nucleotide sequence: TGTGCCAGCAGCTTAGCAGGGGGCCCCTACAATGCGCAGTTCTTC. The chain links TRBV11-1 to TRBJ2-1, with 7 bases matching TRBD1. CDR3 size: 15 residues. Germline lookup yields CDR1 SGHAT and CDR2 FQDESV (reference sequence).

CDR3 residues: CSVVSAGELFF. The CDR3 coding sequence is TGCAGCGTTGTATCAGCCGGGGAGCTGTTTTTT. The chain combines TRBV29-1 with TRBJ2-2; unclear D gene. This CDR3 region has 11 residues. Looked up from germline, CDR1 is SQVTM and CDR2 is ANQGSEA. V shed 4 bases and J shed 6 bases, with 6 bases lying between them.

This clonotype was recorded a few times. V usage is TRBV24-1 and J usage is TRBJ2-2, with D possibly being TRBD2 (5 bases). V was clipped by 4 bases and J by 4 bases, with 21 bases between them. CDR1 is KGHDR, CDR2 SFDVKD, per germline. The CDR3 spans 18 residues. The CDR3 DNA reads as TGTGCCACCAGTGACCCAAACACCGGCTTCCGGGGCACCGGGGAGCTGTTTTTT. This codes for CATSDPNTGFRGTGELFF.

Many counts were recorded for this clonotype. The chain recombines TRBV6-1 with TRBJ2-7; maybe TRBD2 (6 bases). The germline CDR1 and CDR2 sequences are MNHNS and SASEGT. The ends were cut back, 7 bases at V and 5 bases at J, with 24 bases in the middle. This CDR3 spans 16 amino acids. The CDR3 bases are TGTGCCAGCACCGATAGGGACTTCCCTATGGCAGACGAGCAGTACTTC. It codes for CASTDRDFPMADEQYF.

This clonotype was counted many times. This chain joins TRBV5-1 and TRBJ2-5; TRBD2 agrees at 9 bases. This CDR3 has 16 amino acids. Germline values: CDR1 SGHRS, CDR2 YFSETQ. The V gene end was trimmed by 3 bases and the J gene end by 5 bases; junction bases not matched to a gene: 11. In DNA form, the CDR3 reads TGCGCCAGCAGCTCTGGGACTAGCCTAACGCGGGAGACCCAGTACTTC. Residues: CASSSGTSLTRETQYF.

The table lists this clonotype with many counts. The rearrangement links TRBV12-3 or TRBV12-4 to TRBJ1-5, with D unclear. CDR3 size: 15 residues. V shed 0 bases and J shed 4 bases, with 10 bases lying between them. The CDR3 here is CASSLAQLGNQPQHF. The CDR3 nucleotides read TGTGCCAGCAGTTTAGCGCAGTTAGGAAATCAGCCCCAGCATTTT.

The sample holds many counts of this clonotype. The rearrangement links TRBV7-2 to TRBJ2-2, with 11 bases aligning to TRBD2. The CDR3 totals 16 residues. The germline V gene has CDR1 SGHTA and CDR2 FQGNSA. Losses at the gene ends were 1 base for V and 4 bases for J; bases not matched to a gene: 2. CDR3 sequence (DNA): TGTGCCAGCAGCTTAGTAGCGGGGGGGCGCACCGGGGAGCTGTTTTTT. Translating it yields CASSLVAGGRTGELFF.

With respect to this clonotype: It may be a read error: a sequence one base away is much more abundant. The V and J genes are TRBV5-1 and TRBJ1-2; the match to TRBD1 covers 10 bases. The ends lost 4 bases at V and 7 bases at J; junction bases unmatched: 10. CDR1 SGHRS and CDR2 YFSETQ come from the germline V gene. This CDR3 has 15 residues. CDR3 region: CASSPSGQGRGGYTF. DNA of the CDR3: TGCGCCAGCAGCCCATCGGGACAGGGGAGGGGTGGCTACACCTTC.

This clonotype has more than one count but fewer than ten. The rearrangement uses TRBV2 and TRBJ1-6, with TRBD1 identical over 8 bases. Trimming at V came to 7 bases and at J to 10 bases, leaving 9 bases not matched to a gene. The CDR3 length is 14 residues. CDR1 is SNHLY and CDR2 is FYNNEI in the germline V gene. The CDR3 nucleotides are TGTGCCAGCAACCTCAGGGGGCGAGGATCACCCCTCCACTTT. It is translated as CASNLRGRGSPLHF.

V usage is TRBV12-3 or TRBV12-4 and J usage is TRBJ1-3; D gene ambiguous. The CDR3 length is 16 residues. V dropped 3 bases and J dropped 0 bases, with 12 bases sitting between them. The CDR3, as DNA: TGTGCCAGCAGTTTGAGAGGCGCAAGCTCTGGAAACACCATATATTTT. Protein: CASSLRGASSGNTIYF.

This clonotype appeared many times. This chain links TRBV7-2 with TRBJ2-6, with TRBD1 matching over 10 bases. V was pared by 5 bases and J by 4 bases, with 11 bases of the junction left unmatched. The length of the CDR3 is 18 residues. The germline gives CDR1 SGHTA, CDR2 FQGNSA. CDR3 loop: CASSPTGGAIGGANVLTF. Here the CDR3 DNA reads TGTGCCAGCAGCCCGACAGGGGGCGCGATTGGAGGGGCCAACGTCCTGACTTTC.

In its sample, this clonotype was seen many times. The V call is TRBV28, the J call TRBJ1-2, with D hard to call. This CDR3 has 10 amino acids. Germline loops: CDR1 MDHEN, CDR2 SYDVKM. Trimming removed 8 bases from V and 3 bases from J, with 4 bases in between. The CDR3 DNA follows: TGTGCCAGCTCGGACTATGGCTACACCTTC. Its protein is CASSDYGYTF.

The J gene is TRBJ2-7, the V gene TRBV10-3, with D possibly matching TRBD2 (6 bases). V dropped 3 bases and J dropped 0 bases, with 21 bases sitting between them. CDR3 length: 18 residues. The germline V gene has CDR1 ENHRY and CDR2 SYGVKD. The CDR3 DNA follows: TGTGCCATCAGTGACCCACCAGGTCTAGCGCCGTCCTCCTACGAGCAGTACTTC. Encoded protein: CAISDPPGLAPSSYEQYF.

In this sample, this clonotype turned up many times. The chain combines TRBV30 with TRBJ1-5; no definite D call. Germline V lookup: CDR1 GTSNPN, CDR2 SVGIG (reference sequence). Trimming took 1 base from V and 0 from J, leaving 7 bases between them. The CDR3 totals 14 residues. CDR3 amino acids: CAWSGHDSNQPQHF. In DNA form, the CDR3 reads TGTGCCTGGAGTGGTCATGATAGCAATCAGCCCCAGCATTTT.

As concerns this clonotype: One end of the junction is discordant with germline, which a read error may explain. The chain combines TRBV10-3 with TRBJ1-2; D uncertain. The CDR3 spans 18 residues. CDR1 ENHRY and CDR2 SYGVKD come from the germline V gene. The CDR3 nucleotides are TGTGCCATCAGTGAGTCGCCGACCGCAGAGAGCGATAACTATAGCTACACCTTC. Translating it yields CAISESPTAESDNYSYTF.

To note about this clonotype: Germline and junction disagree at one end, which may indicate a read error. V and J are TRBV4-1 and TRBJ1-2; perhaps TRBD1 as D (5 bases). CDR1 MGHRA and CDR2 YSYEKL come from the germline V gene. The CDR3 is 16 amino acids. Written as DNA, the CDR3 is TGCGCCAACAGCCAAGATGGGGCAGGGTCTGGCTATGGCTACACCTTC. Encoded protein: CANSQDGAGSGYGYTF.

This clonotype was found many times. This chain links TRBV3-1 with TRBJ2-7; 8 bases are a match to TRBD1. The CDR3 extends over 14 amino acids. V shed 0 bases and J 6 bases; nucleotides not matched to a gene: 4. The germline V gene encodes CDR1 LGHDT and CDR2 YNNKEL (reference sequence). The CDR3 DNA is TGTGCCAGCAGCCAAGACTGGACAGGGCGCGAGCAGTACTTC. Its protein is CASSQDWTGREQYF.

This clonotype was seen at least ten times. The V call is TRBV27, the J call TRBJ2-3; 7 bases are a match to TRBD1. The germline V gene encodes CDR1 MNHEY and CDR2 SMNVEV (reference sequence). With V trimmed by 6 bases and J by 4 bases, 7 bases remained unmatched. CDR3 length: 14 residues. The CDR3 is CASRTLGGADTQYF. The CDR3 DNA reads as TGTGCCAGCAGGACGCTAGGGGGCGCAGATACGCAGTATTTT.

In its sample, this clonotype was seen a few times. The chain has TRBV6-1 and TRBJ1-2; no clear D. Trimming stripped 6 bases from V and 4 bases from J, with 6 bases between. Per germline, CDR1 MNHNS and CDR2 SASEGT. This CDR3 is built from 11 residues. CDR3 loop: CASRERYGYTF. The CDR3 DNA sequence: TGTGCCAGCAGGGAACGCTATGGCTACACCTTC.

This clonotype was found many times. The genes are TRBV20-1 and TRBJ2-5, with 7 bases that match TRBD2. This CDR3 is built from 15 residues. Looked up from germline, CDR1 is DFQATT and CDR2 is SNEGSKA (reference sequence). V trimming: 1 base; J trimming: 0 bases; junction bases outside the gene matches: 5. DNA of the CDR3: TGCAGTGCTAGAGCCCAGCGGGGTTACCAAGAGACCCAGTACTTC. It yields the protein CSARAQRGYQETQYF.

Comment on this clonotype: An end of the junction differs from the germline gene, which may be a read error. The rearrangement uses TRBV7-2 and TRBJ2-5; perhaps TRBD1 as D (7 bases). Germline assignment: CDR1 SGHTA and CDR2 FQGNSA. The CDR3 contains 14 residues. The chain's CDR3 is CASSPAGQQETQVF. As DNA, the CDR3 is TGTGCCAGCAGCCCCGCGGGACAGCAAGAGACCCAGGTCTTC.

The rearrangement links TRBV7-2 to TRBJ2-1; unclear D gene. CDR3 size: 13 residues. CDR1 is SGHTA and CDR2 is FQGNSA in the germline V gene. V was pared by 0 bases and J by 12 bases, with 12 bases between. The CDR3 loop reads CASSLAQATGQFF. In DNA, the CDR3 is TGTGCCAGCAGCTTAGCGCAAGCTACGGGGCAGTTCTTC.

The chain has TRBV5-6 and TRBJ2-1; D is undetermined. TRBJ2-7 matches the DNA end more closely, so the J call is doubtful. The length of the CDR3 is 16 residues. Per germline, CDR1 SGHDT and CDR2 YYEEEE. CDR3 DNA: TGTGCCAGCAGCTTAAGAACACTTAACTCCTACAATGAGCAGTACTTC. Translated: CASSLRTLNSYNEQYF.

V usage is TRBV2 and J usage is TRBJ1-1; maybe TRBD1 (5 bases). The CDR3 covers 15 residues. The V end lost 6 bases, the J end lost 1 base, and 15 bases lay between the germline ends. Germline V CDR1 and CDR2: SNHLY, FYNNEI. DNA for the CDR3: TGTGCCAGCAGACCCCCGGAGGGACGGAACACTGAAGCTTTCTTT. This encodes CASRPPEGRNTEAFF. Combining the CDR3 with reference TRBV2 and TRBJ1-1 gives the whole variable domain EPEVTQTPSHQVTQMGQEVILRCVPISNHLYFYWYRQILGQKVEFLVSFYNNEISEKSEIFDDQFSVERPDGSNFTLKIRSTKLEDSAMYFCASRPPEGRNTEAFFGQGTRLTVV.

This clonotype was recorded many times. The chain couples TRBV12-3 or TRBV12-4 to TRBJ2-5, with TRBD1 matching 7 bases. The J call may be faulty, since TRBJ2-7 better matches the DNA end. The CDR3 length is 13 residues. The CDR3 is CASSLVGGAEQYF. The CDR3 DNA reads TGTGCCAGCAGTTTGGTAGGGGGCGCCGAGCAGTACTTC.

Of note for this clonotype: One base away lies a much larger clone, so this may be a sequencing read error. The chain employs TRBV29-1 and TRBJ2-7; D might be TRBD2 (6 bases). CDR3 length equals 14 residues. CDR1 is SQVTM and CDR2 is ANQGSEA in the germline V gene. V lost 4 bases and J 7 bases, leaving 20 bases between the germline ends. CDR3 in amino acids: CSVVRRGRANEQYF. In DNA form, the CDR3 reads TGCAGCGTTGTTCGGCGGGGACGGGCCAATGAGCAGTACTTC.